The 2 T cell receptor beta chains in this list originate from one sample, sequenced in a study of beta chain features in type 1 diabetes. These receptors lack a known antigen. Regarding the study as a whole: People with Type 1 diabetes carried modestly yet significantly shorter TCRB CDR3s in all four CD4+ subsets.

Expressed TCRB transcripts were sequenced after all isolated RNA was converted to cDNA. This table comes from immunoSEQ multiplex PCR, and its TCRdb copy is limited to in-frame clones, with some not included. Of about 340,000 clones listed, approximately 9.7% were seen once; the top ten hold roughly 1%. The sequenced material came from central memory CD4+ T cells from blood. The source is a man in his thirties or forties with type 1 diabetes.

This clone was detected ten times or more. Different DNA sequences within this sample yield the same CDR3. The chain is built from TRBV18 and TRBJ2-7; 7 bases fit TRBD1. Germline CDR1 is KGHSH and CDR2 is LQKENI. The CDR3 contains 14 residues. The ends lost 3 bases at V and 4 bases at J; junction bases unmatched: 6. The CDR3 sequence: CASSPGTVYYEQYF. The CDR3 DNA reads as TGTGCCAGCTCACCTGGGACAGTCTATTACGAGCAGTACTTC.

The chain links TRBV29-1 to TRBJ2-3; TRBD1 might be the D (7 bases). The CDR3 loop spans 15 amino acids. Trimming removed 4 bases at V and 5 bases at J, with 19 bases between. The germline gives CDR1 SQVTM, CDR2 ANQGSEA. CDR3 protein: CSVGGGGGWVDTQYF. The CDR3 nucleotides read TGCAGCGTTGGAGGAGGAGGGGGCTGGGTAGATACGCAGTATTTT.